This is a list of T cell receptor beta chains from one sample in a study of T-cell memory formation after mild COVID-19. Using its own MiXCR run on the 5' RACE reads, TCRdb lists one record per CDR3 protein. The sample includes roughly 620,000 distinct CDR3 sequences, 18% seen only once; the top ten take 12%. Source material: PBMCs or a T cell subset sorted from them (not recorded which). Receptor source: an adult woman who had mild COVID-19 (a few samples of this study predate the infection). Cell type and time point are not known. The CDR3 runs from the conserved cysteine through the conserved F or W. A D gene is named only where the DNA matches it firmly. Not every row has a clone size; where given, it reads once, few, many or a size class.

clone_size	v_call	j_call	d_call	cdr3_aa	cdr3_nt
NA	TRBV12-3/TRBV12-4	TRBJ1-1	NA	CASSLSGAPEAFF	TGTGCCAGCAGTTTATCAGGGGCCCCTGAAGCTTTCTTT
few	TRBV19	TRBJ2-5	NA	CASSMDNGGKTQYF	TGTGCCAGTAGTATGGACAATGGAGGGAAGACCCAGTACTTC
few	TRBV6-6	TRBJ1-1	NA	CASSKGQLNEAFF	TGTGCCAGCAGTAAAGGACAGCTCAACGAAGCTTTCTTT
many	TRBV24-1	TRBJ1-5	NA	CATSVGNNQPQHF	TGTGCCACCAGTGTAGGGAATAATCAGCCCCAGCATTTT
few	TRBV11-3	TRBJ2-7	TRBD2	CASSRRELPEQYF	TGTGCCAGCAGTAGGCGGGAGCTCCCCGAGCAGTACTTC
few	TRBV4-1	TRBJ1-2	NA	CASSQASTLNYGYTF	TGCGCCAGCAGCCAAGCGTCCACATTGAATTATGGCTACACCTTC
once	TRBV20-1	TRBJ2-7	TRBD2	CSARDFRLAGRYEQYF	TGCAGTGCTAGAGATTTCCGGCTAGCGGGGCGCTACGAGCAGTACTTC
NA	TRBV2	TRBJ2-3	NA	CASSGLSGHTQYF	TGTGCCAGCTCGGGGCTATCAGGGCATACGCAGTATTTT
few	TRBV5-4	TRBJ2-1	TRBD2	CASSLAGLAGGEQFF	TGTGCCAGCAGCTTGGCGGGACTAGCGGGAGGTGAGCAGTTCTTC
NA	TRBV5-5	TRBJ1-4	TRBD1	CASSLAGQGHEKLFF	TGTGCCAGCAGCTTGGCGGGACAGGGGCATGAAAAACTGTTTTTT
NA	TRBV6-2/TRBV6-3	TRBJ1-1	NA	CASSYSKGVDTEAFF	TGTGCCAGCAGTTACTCCAAGGGGGTAGACACTGAAGCTTTCTTT
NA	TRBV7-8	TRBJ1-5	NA	CASSLVATAGFNQPQHF	TGTGCCAGCAGCTTAGTCGCGACCGCGGGTTTCAATCAGCCCCAGCATTTT
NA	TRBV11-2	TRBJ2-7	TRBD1	CASSLDRTGSSYEQYF	TGTGCCAGCAGCTTAGATCGGACAGGGAGCTCCTACGAGCAGTACTTC
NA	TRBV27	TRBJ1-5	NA	CASRPTPGTGQPQHF	TGTGCCAGCAGACCGACTCCAGGGACGGGGCAGCCCCAGCATTTT
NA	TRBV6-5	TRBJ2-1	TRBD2	CASNPSGSGRNEQFF	TGTGCCAGCAACCCCAGCGGGAGTGGTCGCAATGAGCAGTTCTTC
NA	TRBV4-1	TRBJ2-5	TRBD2	CASSQEPSGAVLSETQYF	TGCGCCAGCAGCCAAGAGCCTAGCGGGGCCGTTTTGTCAGAGACCCAGTACTTC
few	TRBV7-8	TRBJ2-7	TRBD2	CASSPTGGYAGVSYEQYF	TGTGCCAGCAGCCCCACTGGGGGGTATGCGGGAGTGTCCTACGAGCAGTACTTC
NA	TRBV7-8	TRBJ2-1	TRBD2	CASSSQPGLAARGFYNEQFF	TGTGCCAGCAGCTCCCAGCCGGGACTAGCGGCCAGGGGGTTTTACAATGAGCAGTTCTTC
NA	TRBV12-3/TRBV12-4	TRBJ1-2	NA	CASSLGPKNYGYTF	TGTGCCAGCAGTTTAGGTCCGAAGAACTATGGCTACACCTTC
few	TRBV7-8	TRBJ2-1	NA	CASSPRRAGRMDTEQFF	TGTGCCAGCAGCCCGCGGCGGGCGGGGCGGATGGACACTGAGCAGTTCTTC